A single T cell receptor (beta chain) is shown here with its context. This clone was detected many times. No cognate antigen has been identified for it. Base qualities are missing; no much larger clone stands one base away. Other DNA variants within this sample encode the same CDR3. Trimming costs V 6 bases and J 7 bases, and their ends lie 19 bases apart. CDR1 is given as MGHRA and CDR2 as YSYEKL, both from the germline V gene. The CDR3 runs 16 residues from the cysteine to the phenylalanine. The read is trimmed to its CDR3 DNA, 48 bases read in frame from base 1. The cohort consisted of hundreds of healthy bone marrow donors. At the time of sampling, every cohort member was nominally healthy, though immune exposures that went unrecorded were likely present. The donor tested CMV seronegative, placing the donor among the 350 or so seronegative members of the cohort. A peripheral blood sample was collected from each donor, and TCR beta sequencing was performed on peripheral blood mononuclear cells. The Qiagen DNeasy Blood Extraction Kit was used to extract genomic DNA from the blood cell samples.

The data were taken from a study of cytomegalovirus exposure and HLA in healthy donors (dated by TCRdb to the late 2010s). Regarding the research as a whole: An earlier analysis of roughly 500 of the donors reported 250 to 350 Gb of sequence data and around 120 million unique TCR beta sequences obtained from 180 million or so T cells. An early release that covered some 630 HLA-typed donors contained 250 to 350 gigabases of sequencing data and tens of millions of unique TCR sequences. Among the 398 genotyped donors, around 81% belonged to the genetic ancestry cluster associated with self-reported Caucasian donors. The study aimed to test whether cataloging public T cell receptors could reveal signatures of past pathogen exposure. The study used immunosequencing to profile the T cell repertoires of 666 subjects and linked those repertoires to cytomegalovirus serostatus. In addition to the first cohort of approximately 670 subjects, a separate validation cohort of over 90 different subjects was used. To predict cytomegalovirus infection status, the study combined high-throughput TCR immunosequencing, statistical association of individual TCRs with disease status, and machine learning. In a later analysis, previously published TCR beta repertoires from about 640 donors were re-analyzed and high-resolution HLA genotyping was added so that TCR occurrence patterns could be studied. Rather than using new phenotypic data, the later analysis identified candidate immune exposures from TCR beta sequences and from how often those sequences occurred across donors. An earlier analysis of about 620 of the donors applied high-throughput TCR beta sequencing to assess whether each TCR beta V gene segment acted as functional or pseudogenic. Donor age, sex, ethnicity and CMV serostatus were collected together with the repertoire data. A later genetic analysis took genome-wide SNP genotypes for about three fifths of the roughly 700 donors and used that subset as a discovery cohort. All discovery cohort repertoires had been generated on a single sequencing platform. Class I and class II HLA loci were covered by the typing at four-digit resolution. Typing coverage varied by locus: roughly 620-640 donors for A, B, C, DRB1 and DQB1; approximately 500 for DQA1; over 600 for DPA1; fewer than 480 for DPB1. Because of strong linkage in the cohort, roughly five DR-DQ haplotypes were treated as single units for association and clustering. Among a few hundred genotyped donors of the cohort, an average of approximately 230,000 unique TCR beta nucleotide sequences were sequenced per donor, roughly 20% of them non-productive.

General findings and caveats noted by the study authors: In a later analysis, most CMV-associated TCR beta chains were found to appear HLA-restricted, with HLA associations seemingly driven largely by CMV exposure. At a false discovery rate of 0.05, a later analysis linked some 17,000 TCR beta sequences to specific HLA alleles. The authors suggested that the approach could potentially be generalized to other disease states and immunological phenotypes. In this cohort, only TCR beta chains were sequenced, and detectable features were limited by the absence of alpha or paired-chain data. In a later analysis, several top co-occurrence clusters were reported to appear linked to parvovirus B19, influenza, CMV and Epstein-Barr virus. Sequencing depth was assumed to be roughly uniform across donors in the presence/absence analyses, though that assumption may not hold. A few of the identified cytomegalovirus-associated TCR beta chains were confirmed in vitro to be specific for cytomegalovirus antigens. Most TCR sequences were observed very rarely across donors, whereas some public TCRs were present in many individuals. The study listed 164 TCR beta chains as associated with cytomegalovirus. The classifier was reported to diagnose cytomegalovirus status with high specificity and sensitivity in both the original cohort and the validation cohort. HLA typing was unavailable for some donors at each locus, so association tests used only the typed subset. In an earlier analysis of about 600 of the donors, most TCR beta V segments appeared in productive rearrangements about 87% or about 30% of the time, broadly matching IMGT annotations. A later genetic analysis reported fewer N-insertions in productive TCRs among donors in an Asian-associated ancestry cluster than the roughly 670-donor mean. A cluster of highly shared sequence variants was judged likely to represent a technical artifact of the sequencing pipeline. Some IMGT-functional V segments, including TRBV6-2 and TRBV6-3, could not be told apart with the 87-base-pair reads, so those segments were excluded. Linkage disequilibrium might explain the correlated functional status among segregating V segments, but an unknown experimental factor could not be ruled out. The only immune exposure information available for the cohort was CMV serostatus. Compared with equally common non-associated chains, HLA-associated TCR beta chains in a later analysis were more clonally expanded and had lower generation probabilities. The earlier analysis of around 600 of the donors excluded around 17 rarely observed V segments, including chromosome 9 orphons, because counts were too low. When HLA alleles, especially DR and DQ, strongly co-occurred, attributing TCR associations to individual alleles was difficult. According to a later analysis, TCR association rates differed among HLA loci, with DRB1 alleles showing the most associated TCRs and HLA-C alleles showing the fewest. A further reported finding was that TCR beta sequences accurately predicted the HLA-A and HLA-B alleles for most subjects in the first cohort. In a later genetic analysis, a missense DCLRE1C variant was associated with V-gene and J-gene trimming of TCR beta chains, and the association was replicated in an independent cohort.

Preparation of the library involved the immunoSEQ multiplex PCR assay. The multiplex PCR relied on a mix of 60 forward primers for TCR Vbeta segments and 13 reverse primers for TCR Jbeta segments. The CDR3 region of rearranged TCR beta genes was amplified from genomic DNA with a multiplex PCR assay. Amplified TCR beta libraries were sequenced as 87-base-pair reads on the Illumina HiSeq System. On the study's bioinformatics: In a later analysis, tens of millions of unique TCR beta chains were counted across the 500 to 850 repertoires, and roughly 10 million of these chains were shared by at least two donors. A nearest-neighbor algorithm error-corrected the raw reads and collapsed the reads into unique sequences, merging closely related sequences to remove PCR and sequencing errors. Alignment of CDR3 sequences to IMGT reference sequences was used to assign V, D and J gene segments. Each retained sequence needed at least a six-nucleotide match to both a V gene segment and a J gene segment. A rearrangement counted as productive if the CDR3 had no stop codons and remained in frame with V and J, and every other rearrangement counted as non-productive. Following IMGT convention, CDR3 was defined as the stretch from the second conserved V-encoded cysteine up to the conserved J-encoded phenylalanine. Sequences without an unambiguous match to a single V gene segment were excluded from the earlier analysis of 450 to 750 of the donors. An earlier analysis of a few hundred of the donors classified V segments as functional when productive rearrangements were above 56.7% and as segregating when the standard deviation between donors was above 5%. To diagnose cytomegalovirus status from the catalog of TCR beta chain sequences, a statistical classification framework was built. A later analysis assigned V and J genes by comparing TCR nucleotide sequences with IMGT/GENE-DB human TR gene sequences. The TCRdist pipeline was used in a later analysis to assign CDR3 sequences and most-parsimonious VDJ recombination scenarios. In a later analysis, each TCR beta chain was defined by its CDR3 amino acid sequence together with its V-gene family, and reads without a unique V-gene family were excluded. As a way to deal with suspected cross-contamination and a sequencing artifact, a later analysis dropped roughly 600 nucleotide sequences that were highly shared and had low generation probability. For each public chain, a later analysis derived a clonal expansion index from normalized ranks of inferred template counts within each repertoire. In a later analysis, generation probabilities were computed with a VDJ recombination model fitted to out-of-frame rearrangements, and the resulting probabilities were checked against IGoR. Hypergeometric tests were used in a later analysis to score TCR-TCR, TCR-HLA and TCR-CMV co-occurrence, with a repertoire-size bias correction applied to the TCR pairs. To estimate false discovery rates, a later analysis permuted the HLA or CMV assignments 20 times. In a later analysis, co-occurring TCRs were grouped using DBSCAN, and TCRdist sequence similarity was added for clustering within HLA-allele-positive subsets. Co-occurrence clustering excluded repertoires with fewer than 30,000 or more than 120,000 public chains, plus five with anomalous nucleotide sharing. TCRdb stores this immuneACCESS table with in-frame sequences only. Part of the clones is absent; in the studies checked, under half of the shortfall reflects unresolved V genes, and no reason is known for the rest. D and trimming were read from the DNA, whereas the V and J calls and clone size are those reported in that table. The sample data list 180,000 or so clones, and 79% of these were observed just once. Approximately 2.1% of the sample is held by the ten biggest clonotypes.

The sample taken for sequencing was PBMCs. The sequence derives from a woman between 50 and 59 years old in good health and CMV-seronegative. The rearranged chain carries TRBV4-1 and TRBJ1-6, with the D gene call left open. The CDR3 reads as follows: CASSPGDIRGNSPLHF. In nucleotides, the sequence is TGCGCCAGCAGTCCCGGAGATATAAGAGGAAATTCACCCCTCCACTTT.